These 5 T cell receptor beta chains were sequenced from one sample in a study of blood T cell repertoires in COVID-19. Data came from immunoSEQ multiplex PCR; TCRdb stores just in-frame clones and leaves some out. In the table there are about 280,000 clones, about 83% of which are singletons. Sequenced input: PBMCs or T cells enriched from blood (not recorded which). The receptors derive from a woman in her forties who had recovered from COVID-19.

J is TRBJ2-7 and V is TRBV30; D is uncertain. Trimming took off 3 bases at V and 6 bases at J, with 12 bases between the two ends. This CDR3 has 12 residues. CDR1 and CDR2 from the germline V gene are GTSNPN and SVGIG (reference sequence). In DNA, the CDR3 is TGTGCCTGGAGCCCGCCGTCGGGCGAGCAGTACTTC. It yields the protein CAWSPPSGEQYF. Full variable domain (outside the CDR3, taken from reference TRBV30 and TRBJ2-7): SQTIHQWPATLVQPVGSPLSLECTVEGTSNPNLYWYRQAAGRGLQLLFYSVGIGQISSEVPQNLSASRPQDRQFILSSKKLLLSDSGFYLCAWSPPSGEQYFGPGTRLTVT.

The rearrangement links TRBV29-1 to TRBJ2-3, with TRBD2 matching over 7 bases. Per the germline V gene, CDR1 is SQVTM and CDR2 is ANQGSEA. The V segment lost 6 bases and the J segment 2 bases; nucleotides outside the gene matches: 14. This CDR3 has 16 residues. The CDR3 nucleotides are TGCAGCGTCCTTTCAAGCCAGGGACTATCCACAGATACGCAGTATTTT. This codes for CSVLSSQGLSTDTQYF.

V and J are TRBV10-3 and TRBJ2-3, with 8 bases aligning to TRBD1. CDR1 and CDR2 (germline): ENHRY, SYGVKD. Trimming removed 6 bases from V and 9 bases from J; junction bases left unmatched: 11. The CDR3 runs to 14 residues. In nucleotides, the CDR3 is TGTGCCATCAGAACGGGACAGGAGTCAGTCACGCAGTATTTT. Its protein product is CAIRTGQESVTQYF.

The V gene is TRBV10-3, the J gene TRBJ2-5; 7 bases fit TRBD1. CDR1 and CDR2 (germline): ENHRY, SYGVKD. The junction had 8 bases not matched to a gene; V was cut back by 4 bases and J by 3 bases. CDR3 length equals 15 residues. The DNA for the CDR3 is TGTGCCATCAGTGGCTCCGGGACAGCCAAAGAGACCCAGTACTTC. It yields the protein CAISGSGTAKETQYF.

This chain connects TRBV7-8 to TRBJ1-6, with TRBD1 matching 9 bases. Trimming cost V 5 bases and J 10 bases; bases outside gene matches: 3. The germline V gene encodes CDR1 SGHVS and CDR2 FQNEAQ. The CDR3 loop spans 13 amino acids. In DNA form, the CDR3 reads TGTGCCAGCAGCCACGGACAGGGGTCACCCCTCCACTTT. Its translation is CASSHGQGSPLHF.